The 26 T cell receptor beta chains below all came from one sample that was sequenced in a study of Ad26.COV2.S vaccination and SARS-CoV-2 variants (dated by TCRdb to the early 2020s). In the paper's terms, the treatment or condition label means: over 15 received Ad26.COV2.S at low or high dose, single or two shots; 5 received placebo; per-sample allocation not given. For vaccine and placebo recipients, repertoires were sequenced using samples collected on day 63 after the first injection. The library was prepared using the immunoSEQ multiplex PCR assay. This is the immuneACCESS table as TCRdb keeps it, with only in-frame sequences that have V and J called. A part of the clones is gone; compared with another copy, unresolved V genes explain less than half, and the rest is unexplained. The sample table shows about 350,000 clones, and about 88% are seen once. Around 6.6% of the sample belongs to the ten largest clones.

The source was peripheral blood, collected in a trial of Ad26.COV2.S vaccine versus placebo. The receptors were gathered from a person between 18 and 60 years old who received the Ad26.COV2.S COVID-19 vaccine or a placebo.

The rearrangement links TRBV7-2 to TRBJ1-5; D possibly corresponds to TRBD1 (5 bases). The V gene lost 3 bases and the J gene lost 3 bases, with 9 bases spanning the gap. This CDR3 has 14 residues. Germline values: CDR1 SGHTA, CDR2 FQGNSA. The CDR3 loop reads CASSFRGFNQPQHF. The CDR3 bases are TGTGCCAGCAGCTTTCGGGGGTTCAATCAGCCCCAGCATTTT.

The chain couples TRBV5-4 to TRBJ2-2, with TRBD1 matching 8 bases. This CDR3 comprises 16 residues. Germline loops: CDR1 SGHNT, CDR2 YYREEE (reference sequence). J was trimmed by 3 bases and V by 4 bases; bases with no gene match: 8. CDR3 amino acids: CASSPGQGGDTGELFF. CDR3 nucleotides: TGTGCCAGCAGCCCAGGACAGGGAGGAGACACCGGGGAGCTGTTTTTT.

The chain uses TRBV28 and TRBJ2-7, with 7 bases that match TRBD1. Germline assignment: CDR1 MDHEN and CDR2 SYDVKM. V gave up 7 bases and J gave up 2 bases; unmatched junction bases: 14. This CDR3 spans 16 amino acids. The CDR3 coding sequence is TGTGCCAGCACCATGGGGCCCGGACAGGCGACCTACGAGCAGTACTTC. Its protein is CASTMGPGQATYEQYF.

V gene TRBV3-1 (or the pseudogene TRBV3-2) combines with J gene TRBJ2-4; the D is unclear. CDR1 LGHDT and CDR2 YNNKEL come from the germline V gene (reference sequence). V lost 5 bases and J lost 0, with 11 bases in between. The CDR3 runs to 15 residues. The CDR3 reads CASSSPIIAKNIQYF. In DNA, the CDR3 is TGTGCCAGCAGCAGTCCCATAATAGCCAAAAACATTCAGTACTTC.

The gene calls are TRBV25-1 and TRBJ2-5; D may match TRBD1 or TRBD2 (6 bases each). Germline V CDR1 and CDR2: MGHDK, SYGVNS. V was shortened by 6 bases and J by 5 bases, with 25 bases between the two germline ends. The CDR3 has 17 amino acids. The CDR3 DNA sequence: TGTGCCAGCAGCGAGGGGGGCCTGACAGGATTGAGGGAGACCCAGTACTTC. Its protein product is CASSEGGLTGLRETQYF.

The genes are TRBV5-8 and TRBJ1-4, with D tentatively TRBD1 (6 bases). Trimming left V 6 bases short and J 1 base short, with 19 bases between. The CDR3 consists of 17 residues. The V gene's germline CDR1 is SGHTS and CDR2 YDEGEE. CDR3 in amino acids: CASTRSGGSVTNEKLFF. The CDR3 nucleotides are TGTGCCAGCACCCGCTCGGGGGGCTCAGTAACTAATGAAAAACTGTTTTTT.

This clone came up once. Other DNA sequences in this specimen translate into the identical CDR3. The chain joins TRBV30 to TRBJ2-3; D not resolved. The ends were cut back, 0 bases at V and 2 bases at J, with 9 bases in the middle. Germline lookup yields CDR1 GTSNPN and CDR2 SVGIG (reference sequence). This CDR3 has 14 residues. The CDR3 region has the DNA TGTGCCTGGAGTGTATCTAGGCTCACAGATACGCAGTATTTT. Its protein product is CAWSVSRLTDTQYF.

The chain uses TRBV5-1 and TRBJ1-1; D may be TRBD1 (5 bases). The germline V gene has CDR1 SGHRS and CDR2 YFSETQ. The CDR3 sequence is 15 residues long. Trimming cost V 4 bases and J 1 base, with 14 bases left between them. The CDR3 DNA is TGCGCCAGCAGCCCCCGGAGAGGGGCGAACACTGAAGCTTTCTTT. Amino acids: CASSPRRGANTEAFF. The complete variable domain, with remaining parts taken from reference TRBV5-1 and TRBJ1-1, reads KAGVTQTPRYLIKTRGQQVTLSCSPISGHRSVSWYQQTPGQGLQFLFEYFSETQRNKGNFPGRFSGRQFSNSRSEMNVSTLELGDSALYLCASSPRRGANTEAFFGQGTRLTVV.

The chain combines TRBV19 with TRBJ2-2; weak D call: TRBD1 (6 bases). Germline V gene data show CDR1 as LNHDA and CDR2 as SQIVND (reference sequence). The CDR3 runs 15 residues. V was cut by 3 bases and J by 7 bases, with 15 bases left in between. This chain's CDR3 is CASSIVQGNVGELFF. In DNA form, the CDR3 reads TGTGCCAGTAGTATCGTACAGGGTAACGTCGGGGAGCTGTTTTTT.

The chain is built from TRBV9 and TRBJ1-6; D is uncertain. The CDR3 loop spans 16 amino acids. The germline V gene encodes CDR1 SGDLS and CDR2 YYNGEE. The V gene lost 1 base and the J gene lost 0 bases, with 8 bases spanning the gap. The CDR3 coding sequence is TGTGCCAGCAGCGTATTCGGGAGCTCCTATAATTCACCCCTCCACTTT. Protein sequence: CASSVFGSSYNSPLHF.

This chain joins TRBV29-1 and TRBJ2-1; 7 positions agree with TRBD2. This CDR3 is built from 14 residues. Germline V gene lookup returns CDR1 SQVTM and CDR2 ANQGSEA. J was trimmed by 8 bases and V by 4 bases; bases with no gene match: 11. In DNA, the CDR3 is TGCAGCGTTGGGGGGGGAGGACGGTCGGATGAGCAGTTCTTC. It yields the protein CSVGGGGRSDEQFF.

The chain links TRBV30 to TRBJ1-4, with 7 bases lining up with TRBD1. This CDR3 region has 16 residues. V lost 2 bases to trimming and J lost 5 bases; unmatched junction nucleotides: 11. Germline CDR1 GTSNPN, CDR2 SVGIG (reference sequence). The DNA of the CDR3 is TGTGCCTGGAGTTCAAAGGGGGCAGGGGGGAATGAAAAACTGTTTTTT. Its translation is CAWSSKGAGGNEKLFF.

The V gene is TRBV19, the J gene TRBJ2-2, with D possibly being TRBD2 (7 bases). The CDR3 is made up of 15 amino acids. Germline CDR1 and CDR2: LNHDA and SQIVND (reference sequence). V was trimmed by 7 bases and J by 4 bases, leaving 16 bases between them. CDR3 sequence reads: CASIGGGFRTGELFF. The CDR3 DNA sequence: TGTGCCAGTATTGGGGGGGGCTTTCGCACCGGGGAGCTGTTTTTT.

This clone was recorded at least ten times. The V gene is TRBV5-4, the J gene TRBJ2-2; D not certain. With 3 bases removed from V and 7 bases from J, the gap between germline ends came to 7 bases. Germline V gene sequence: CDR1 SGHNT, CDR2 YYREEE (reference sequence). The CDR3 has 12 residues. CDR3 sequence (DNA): TGTGCCAGCAGCTGGCAGGACGGGGAGCTGTTTTTT. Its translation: CASSWQDGELFF.

The CDR3 region has the DNA TGTGCCAGTAGTAGCGGGAGACTAGCCAAAAACATTCAGTACTTC. Protein sequence: CASSSGRLAKNIQYF. This chain joins TRBV19 and TRBJ2-4; TRBD2 agrees at 7 bases. Trimming cost V 4 bases and J 0 bases; bases outside gene matches: 3. Germline V lookup: CDR1 LNHDA, CDR2 SQIVND (reference sequence). The CDR3 is 15 amino acids.

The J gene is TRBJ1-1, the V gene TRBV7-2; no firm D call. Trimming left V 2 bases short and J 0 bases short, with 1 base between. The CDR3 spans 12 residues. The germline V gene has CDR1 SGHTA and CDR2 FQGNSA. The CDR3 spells CASSLLNTEAFF. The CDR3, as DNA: TGTGCCAGCAGCTTACTGAACACTGAAGCTTTCTTT.

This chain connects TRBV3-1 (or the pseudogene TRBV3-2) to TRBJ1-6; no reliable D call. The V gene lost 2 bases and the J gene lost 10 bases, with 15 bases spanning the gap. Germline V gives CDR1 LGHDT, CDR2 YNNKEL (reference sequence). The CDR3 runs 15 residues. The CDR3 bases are TGTGCCAGCAGCCAACACCGAGTAGTAGGATCACCCCTCCACTTT. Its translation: CASSQHRVVGSPLHF.

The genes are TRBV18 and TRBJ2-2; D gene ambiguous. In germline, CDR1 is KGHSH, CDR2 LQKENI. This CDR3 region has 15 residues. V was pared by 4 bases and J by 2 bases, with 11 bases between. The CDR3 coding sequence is TGTGCCAGCTCACTACAGACCGATAACACCGGGGAGCTGTTTTTT. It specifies CASSLQTDNTGELFF. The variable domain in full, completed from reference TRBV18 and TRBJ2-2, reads NAGVMQNPRHLVRRRGQEARLRCSPMKGHSHVYWYRQLPEEGLKFMVYLQKENIIDESGMPKERFSAEFPKEGPSILRIQQVVRGDSAAYFCASSLQTDNTGELFFGEGSRLTVL.

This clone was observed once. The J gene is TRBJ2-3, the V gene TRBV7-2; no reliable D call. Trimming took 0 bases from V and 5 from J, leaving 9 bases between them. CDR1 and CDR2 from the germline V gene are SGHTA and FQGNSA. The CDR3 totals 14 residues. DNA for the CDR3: TGTGCCAGCAGCTTAGCGGTGAAGGAAGATACGCAGTATTTT. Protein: CASSLAVKEDTQYF.

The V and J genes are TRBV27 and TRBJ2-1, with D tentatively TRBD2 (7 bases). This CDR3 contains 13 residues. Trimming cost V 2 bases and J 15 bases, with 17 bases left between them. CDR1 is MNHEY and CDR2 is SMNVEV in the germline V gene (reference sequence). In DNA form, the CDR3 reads TGTGCCAGCAGTTTAGGGGGGGGCGGGAGATCGTTCTTC. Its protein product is CASSLGGGGRSFF.

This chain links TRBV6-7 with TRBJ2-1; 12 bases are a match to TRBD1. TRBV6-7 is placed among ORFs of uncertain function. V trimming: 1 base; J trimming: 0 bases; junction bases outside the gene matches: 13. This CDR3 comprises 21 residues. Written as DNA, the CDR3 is TGTGCCAGCAGTTACTTGAATGGCGGGACAGGGGGCACAGGCTCCTACAATGAGCAGTTCTTC. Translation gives CASSYLNGGTGGTGSYNEQFF.

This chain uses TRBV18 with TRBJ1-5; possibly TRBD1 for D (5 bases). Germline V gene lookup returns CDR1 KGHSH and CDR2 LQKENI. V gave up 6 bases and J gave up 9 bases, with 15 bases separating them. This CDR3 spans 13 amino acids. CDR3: CASSGADLRPQHF. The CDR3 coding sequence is TGTGCCAGCTCTGGGGCCGATTTAAGGCCCCAGCATTTT. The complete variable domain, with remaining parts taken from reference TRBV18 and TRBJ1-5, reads NAGVMQNPRHLVRRRGQEARLRCSPMKGHSHVYWYRQLPEEGLKFMVYLQKENIIDESGMPKERFSAEFPKEGPSILRIQQVVRGDSAAYFCASSGADLRPQHFGDGTRLSIL.

CDR3 sequence reads: CASSPGGYGYTF. The CDR3 bases are TGTGCCAGCAGTCCGGGAGGCTATGGCTACACCTTC. This chain joins TRBV6-2 or TRBV6-3 and TRBJ1-2; no definite D call. V shed 5 bases and J shed 4 bases, with 8 bases lying between them. Germline V gene lookup returns CDR1 MNHEY and CDR2 SVGEGT. The CDR3 spans 12 residues.

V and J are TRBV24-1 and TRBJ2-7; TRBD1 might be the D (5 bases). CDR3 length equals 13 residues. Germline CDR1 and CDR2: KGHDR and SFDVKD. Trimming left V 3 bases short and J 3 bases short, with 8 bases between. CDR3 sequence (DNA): TGTGCCACCAGTGATGGACAAAGCTACGAGCAGTACTTC. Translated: CATSDGQSYEQYF.

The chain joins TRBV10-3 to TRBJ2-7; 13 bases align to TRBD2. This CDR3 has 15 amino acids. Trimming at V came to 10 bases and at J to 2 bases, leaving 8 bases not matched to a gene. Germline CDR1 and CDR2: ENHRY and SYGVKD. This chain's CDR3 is CATTPGTSGTYEQYF. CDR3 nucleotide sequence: TGTGCCACCACTCCCGGGACTAGCGGGACCTACGAGCAGTACTTC.

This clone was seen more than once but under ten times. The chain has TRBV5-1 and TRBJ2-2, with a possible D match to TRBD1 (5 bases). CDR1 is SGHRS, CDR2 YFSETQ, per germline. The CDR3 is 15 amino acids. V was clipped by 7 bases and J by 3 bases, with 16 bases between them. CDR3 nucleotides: TGCGCCAGCCGCCAGGCAGGGCTTTACACCGGGGAGCTGTTTTTT. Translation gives CASRQAGLYTGELFF. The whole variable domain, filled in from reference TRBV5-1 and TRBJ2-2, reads KAGVTQTPRYLIKTRGQQVTLSCSPISGHRSVSWYQQTPGQGLQFLFEYFSETQRNKGNFPGRFSGRQFSNSRSEMNVSTLELGDSALYLCASRQAGLYTGELFFGEGSRLTVL.